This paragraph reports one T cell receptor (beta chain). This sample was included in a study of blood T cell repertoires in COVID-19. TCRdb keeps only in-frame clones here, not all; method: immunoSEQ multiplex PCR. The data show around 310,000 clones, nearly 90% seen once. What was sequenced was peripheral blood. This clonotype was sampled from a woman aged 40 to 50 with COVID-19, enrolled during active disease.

The CDR3 DNA follows: TGTGCCAGCAGCTTGTTCGACAGGGGAGGGTCTAGCACAGATACGCAGTATTTT. Encoded protein: CASSLFDRGGSSTDTQYF. The J gene is TRBJ2-3, the V gene TRBV5-6; the D gene is possibly TRBD1 (8 bases). CDR1 is SGHDT, CDR2 YYEEEE, per germline. V was shortened by 1 base and J by 0 bases, with 18 bases between the two germline ends. This CDR3 contains 18 residues.